This passage covers 21 T cell receptor beta chains from one sample sequenced in a study of cytomegalovirus exposure and HLA in healthy donors. The primer mix had 60 Vbeta and 13 Jbeta primers. Profiling relied on immunoSEQ multiplex PCR, and the TCRdb table lists in-frame clones only, not all of them. The sample has 60,000 to 90,000 clones, roughly two thirds seen once. Sample: PBMCs. These receptors all come from a man aged 35-49 years in good health and CMV-seropositive.

The V and J genes are TRBV30 and TRBJ2-7; TRBD1 matches 9 bases. The junction had 4 bases not matched to a gene; V was cut back by 3 bases and J by 1 base. Germline CDR1 reads GTSNPN; CDR2 reads SVGIG (reference sequence). The CDR3 spans 14 residues. The CDR3 spells CAWSDRGFSYEQYF. CDR3 bases: TGTGCCTGGAGCGACAGGGGGTTTTCCTACGAGCAGTACTTC.

This clone has only a few counts. The rearrangement links TRBV5-1 to TRBJ2-1, with 8 bases fitting TRBD1. V lost 7 bases and J lost 2; bases outside the gene matches: 8. The CDR3 runs to 15 residues. Germline V CDR1 and CDR2: SGHRS, YFSETQ. In DNA form, the CDR3 reads TGCGCCAGCGGCGCACAGGGGGACACCTACAATGAGCAGTTCTTC. Protein: CASGAQGDTYNEQFF. Complete variable domain (other parts from reference TRBV5-1 and TRBJ2-1): KAGVTQTPRYLIKTRGQQVTLSCSPISGHRSVSWYQQTPGQGLQFLFEYFSETQRNKGNFPGRFSGRQFSNSRSEMNVSTLELGDSALYLCASGAQGDTYNEQFFGPGTRLTVL.

The table lists this clone with a few counts. The gene calls are TRBV5-1 and TRBJ2-2; possible D gene TRBD1, 6 bases. Germline V gene lookup returns CDR1 SGHRS and CDR2 YFSETQ. V lost 4 bases to trimming and J lost 2 bases, with 9 bases between them. This CDR3 is built from 14 residues. This CDR3 is CASSRGSNTGELFF. CDR3 DNA: TGCGCCAGCAGCAGGGGGAGCAACACCGGGGAGCTGTTTTTT.

This clone was seen a handful of times. The rearrangement links TRBV2 to TRBJ2-1, with 11 bases matching TRBD2. The V and J ends lost 10 bases and 7 bases, in that order; junction bases with no gene match: 18. The CDR3 contains 17 residues. In germline, CDR1 is SNHLY, CDR2 FYNNEI. CDR3 region: CAMQGILAGGMVNEQFF. CDR3 coding DNA: TGTGCCATGCAGGGGATCCTAGCGGGAGGAATGGTAAATGAGCAGTTCTTC. The full variable domain, in which reference TRBV2 and TRBJ2-1 provide the parts outside the CDR3, is EPEVTQTPSHQVTQMGQEVILRCVPISNHLYFYWYRQILGQKVEFLVSFYNNEISEKSEIFDDQFSVERPDGSNFTLKIRSTKLEDSAMYFCAMQGILAGGMVNEQFFGPGTRLTVL.

The count of this clone is one. The V call is TRBV5-1, the J call TRBJ1-1; TRBD1 is a possible D gene (5 bases). CDR3 size: 15 residues. Trimming removed 0 bases at V and 0 bases at J, with 9 bases between. Germline CDR1 SGHRS, CDR2 YFSETQ. The CDR3 bases are TGCGCCAGCAGCTTGGGGCCAGGGCTGAACACTGAAGCTTTCTTT. It specifies CASSLGPGLNTEAFF.

The genes are TRBV5-4 and TRBJ1-2, with 9 bases matching TRBD1. The V gene end was trimmed by 5 bases and the J gene end by 9 bases; junction bases not matched to a gene: 11. Per germline, CDR1 SGHNT and CDR2 YYREEE (reference sequence). The CDR3 is made up of 14 amino acids. The CDR3 nucleotides read TGTGCCAGCAGTCCTCCGGGACAGGGATGGAGCTACACCTTC. Translation gives CASSPPGQGWSYTF.

This clone was detected only a few times. This rearrangement joins TRBV2 to TRBJ1-2; 12 nucleotides align to TRBD1. V trimming: 7 bases; J trimming: 4 bases; junction bases outside the gene matches: 13. Germline V gene sequence: CDR1 SNHLY, CDR2 FYNNEI. The CDR3 loop spans 17 amino acids. The CDR3 reads CASKLGTGGAGAYGYTF. CDR3 sequence (DNA): TGTGCCAGCAAGTTAGGGACAGGGGGCGCGGGGGCCTATGGCTACACCTTC.

The V call is TRBV9, the J call TRBJ2-5; a possible D gene is TRBD2 (5 bases). This CDR3 is 15 amino acids long. The V and J ends lost 4 bases and 0 bases respectively, with 13 bases between them. From germline, CDR1 is SGDLS and CDR2 YYNGEE. DNA for the CDR3: TGTGCCAGCAGCCCCCTTCCCGGGAACCAAGAGACCCAGTACTTC. It translates to CASSPLPGNQETQYF.

V is TRBV29-1 and J is TRBJ2-2; 9 nucleotides line up with TRBD2. Unmatched junction bases numbered 9, after V lost 2 bases and J lost 5 bases. This CDR3 comprises 16 residues. Germline V gives CDR1 SQVTM, CDR2 ANQGSEA. In DNA form, the CDR3 reads TGCAGCGTTGAAAAAGGGAGAGCGGGAGGTACCGGGGAGCTGTTTTTT. Amino acid sequence: CSVEKGRAGGTGELFF.

The sample holds a few counts of this clone. The chain employs TRBV5-5 and TRBJ1-2; D call uncertain. The germline V gene encodes CDR1 SGHKS and CDR2 YYEKEE (reference sequence). The CDR3 has 13 amino acids. The V gene lost 4 bases and the J gene lost 8 bases, with 15 bases spanning the gap. CDR3 region: CASSQQSPGGYTF. DNA of the CDR3: TGTGCCAGCAGCCAGCAGAGTCCGGGGGGCTACACCTTC.

The chain uses TRBV29-1 and TRBJ2-7; D might be TRBD2 (5 bases). The V gene's germline CDR1 is SQVTM and CDR2 ANQGSEA. The V end lost 6 bases, the J end lost 5 bases, and 17 bases lay between the germline ends. The CDR3 totals 13 residues. The chain's CDR3 is CSVETIRGDEQYF. The CDR3 nucleotides are TGCAGCGTGGAGACGATACGGGGTGACGAGCAGTACTTC.

This rearrangement joins TRBV25-1 to TRBJ2-1; 7 nucleotides align to TRBD2. The junction had 4 bases not matched to a gene; V was cut back by 7 bases and J by 7 bases. Germline CDR1 MGHDK, CDR2 SYGVNS. The CDR3 has 12 residues. CDR3 sequence (DNA): TGTGCCAGCACCGGGGGGTTGAATGAGCAGTTCTTC. Translation: CASTGGLNEQFF.

This clone was recorded a few times. This chain links TRBV7-2 with TRBJ2-1, with D uncertain. The length of the CDR3 is 15 residues. CDR1 is SGHTA, CDR2 FQGNSA, per germline. Trimming took off 5 bases at V and 7 bases at J, with 18 bases between the two ends. The DNA for the CDR3 is TGTGCCAGCAGCCCCTATCGTTCGTCAGGTAATGAGCAGTTCTTC. Its translation: CASSPYRSSGNEQFF.

The rearrangement uses TRBV7-3 and TRBJ2-2; 10 bases line up with TRBD1. After removal of 4 bases from V and 5 bases from J, the junction contained 4 bases not matched to a gene. The CDR3 runs to 15 residues. CDR1 SGHTA and CDR2 FQGTGA come from the germline V gene. CDR3: CASSSRDRGTGELFF. DNA for the CDR3: TGTGCCAGCAGCTCCCGGGACAGGGGAACCGGGGAGCTGTTTTTT.

The CDR3 is CASSLGRGGRQNTEAFF. The CDR3 DNA reads as TGTGCCAGCAGCTTAGGTCGAGGAGGGCGTCAGAACACTGAAGCTTTCTTT. The rearrangement joins TRBV11-2 to TRBJ1-1; D not resolved. Trimming pared 1 base from V and 1 base from J, leaving 16 bases between. Germline CDR1 SGHAT, CDR2 FQNNGV. The CDR3 spans 17 residues.

The chain combines TRBV7-3 with TRBJ1-1; D is possibly TRBD1 (6 bases). Looked up from germline, CDR1 is SGHTA and CDR2 is FQGTGA. This CDR3 has 14 amino acids. Trimming stripped 1 base from V and 1 base from J, with 7 bases between. CDR3: CASSLRQANTEAFF. In nucleotides, the CDR3 is TGTGCCAGCAGCTTAAGACAGGCGAACACTGAAGCTTTCTTT.

CDR3 DNA sequence: TGTGCCACCACGGGACAGGGTCCCTACGAGCAGTACTTC. Encoded protein: CATTGQGPYEQYF. The J gene is TRBJ2-7, the V gene TRBV28; 9 nucleotides match TRBD1. Per germline, CDR1 MDHEN and CDR2 SYDVKM. The CDR3 sequence is 13 residues long. V lost 10 bases to trimming and J lost 2 bases; unmatched junction nucleotides: 6.

The chain couples TRBV28 to TRBJ1-5; D may be TRBD1 (5 bases). Deletions cut 2 bases from V and 5 bases from J, with 10 bases between. The CDR3 is 14 amino acids. CDR1 MDHEN and CDR2 SYDVKM come from the germline V gene. The CDR3 coding sequence is TGTGCCAGCAGTTTAGTAGGGGCCCATCAGCCCCAGCATTTT. Its translation is CASSLVGAHQPQHF.

The V and J genes are TRBV9 and TRBJ1-6; D is unclear. The CDR3 extends over 14 amino acids. Trimming took off 0 bases at V and 14 bases at J, with 15 bases between the two ends. The V gene's germline CDR1 is SGDLS and CDR2 YYNGEE. For the CDR3, the DNA is TGTGCCAGCAGCGTAGGTCCAGGCCCGGAGGCCCTCCACTTT. As protein: CASSVGPGPEALHF.

The V gene is TRBV10-3, the J gene TRBJ1-1; 8 bases fit TRBD1. The V and J ends lost 6 bases and 1 base, in that order; junction bases with no gene match: 4. This CDR3 region has 14 residues. The germline gives CDR1 ENHRY, CDR2 SYGVKD. The CDR3 here is CAISDRGQNTEAFF. The CDR3 DNA follows: TGTGCCATCAGCGACAGGGGCCAGAACACTGAAGCTTTCTTT.

The J gene is TRBJ2-5, the V gene TRBV10-3, with 7 bases identical to TRBD2. CDR3 length: 13 residues. V gave up 2 bases and J gave up 5 bases; unmatched junction bases: 2. Germline V gene lookup returns CDR1 ENHRY and CDR2 SYGVKD. The CDR3 is CAISEREVETQYF. The CDR3 DNA reads as TGTGCCATCAGTGAGCGGGAGGTGGAGACCCAGTACTTC.